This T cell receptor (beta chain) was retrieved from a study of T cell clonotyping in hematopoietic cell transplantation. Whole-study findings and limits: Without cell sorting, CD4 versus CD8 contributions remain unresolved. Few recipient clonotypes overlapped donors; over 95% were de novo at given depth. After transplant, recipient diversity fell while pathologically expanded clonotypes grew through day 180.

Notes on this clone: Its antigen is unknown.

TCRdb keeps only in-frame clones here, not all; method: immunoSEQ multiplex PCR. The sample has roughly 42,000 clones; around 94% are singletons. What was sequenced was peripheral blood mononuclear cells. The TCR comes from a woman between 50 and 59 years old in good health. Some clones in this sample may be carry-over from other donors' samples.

This chain's CDR3 is CATSRGADTGELFF. The CDR3 DNA reads TGTGCCACCAGCAGAGGCGCCGACACCGGGGAGCTGTTTTTT. The rearrangement links TRBV15 to TRBJ2-2, with no clear D. The germline CDR1 and CDR2 sequences are LNHNV and YYDKDF (reference sequence). The CDR3 extends over 14 amino acids. Trimming pared 1 base from V and 3 bases from J, leaving 6 bases between.